Reported below is one TCR beta chain. Its antigen remains undetermined. One base away there is no much larger clone; base qualities are not given. This sample is part of a study of blood T cell repertoires in COVID-19 (dated by TCRdb to the early 2020s). About the full investigation: Samples covering the acute and convalescent phases of COVID-19 were provided by collaborators in the United States, Italy and Spain. The samples were drawn from the first 160 participants of the ongoing ImmuneRACE study and from 950 to 1,500 subjects provided by 6 global collaborators. A de-identified subject ID, COVID-19 status, age in years and sex were almost always included in the sample metadata. The prospective study material was composed of cDNA or gDNA derived from T cells, B-cell-depleted T cells, or PBMCs. The repertoires were made available in a free public database intended to serve as a resource for research on the immune response to SARS-CoV-2. HLA class I and class II types, where available, came from metadata supplied by the sample provider rather than from assay-based typing. Deeply sampled blood TCRbeta repertoires from subjects exposed to, actively infected with, or recovered from COVID-19 were included in the dataset. General findings and caveats noted by the study authors: The amount of clinical and demographic metadata varied by source and participant and was provided uncurated.

Collaborating institutions collected whole blood in K2EDTA tubes following their own protocols. Collaborator samples were shipped for TCRbeta analysis as frozen whole blood, isolated PBMCs, or DNA extracted from either sample type. TCRbeta CDR3 regions were amplified from genomic DNA by means of the immunoSEQ Assay, a bias-controlled multiplex PCR. The original pipeline was this. Within the assay, amplification of reference gene primers was used to estimate how many nucleated cells each sample contained. Sequence reads were collapsed and filtered to measure the absolute abundance of every unique TCRbeta CDR3 rearrangement. For each sample, productive Simpson clonality was calculated as the square root of Simpson's diversity index across productive rearrangements. The table comes from immuneACCESS by way of TCRdb, which keeps in-frame sequences with V and J called. Part of the clones is missing from these tables; in studies checked, under half for an unresolved V gene and the rest for unknown reasons. The V and J calls and clone size come from that table; D and trimming were worked out from the DNA. This sample comprises about 160,000 clones, roughly four fifths of them detected only once. The top ten constitute roughly a fifth of the sample.

The TCR originated in an elderly woman with acute or convalescent COVID-19. Material: peripheral blood.

The nucleotide sequence reads as follows: TGTGCCAGCAGTTCCCGGGGGGGCATAACTAATGAAAAACTGTTTTTT. Its protein product is CASSSRGGITNEKLFF. The V and J genes are TRBV2 and TRBJ1-4; TRBD1 is possibly the D segment (6 matching bases). From its cysteine to its phenylalanine, the CDR3 spans 16 amino acids. Just CDR3 DNA is preserved here, 48 bases in frame from base 1. V and J lose 5 bases and 1 base, and a span of 14 bases separates them. The CDR1 and CDR2 encoded by the germline V gene are SNHLY and FYNNEI.